Included here is one T cell receptor (beta chain) sequence, with context. Many counts were recorded for this clonotype. The antigen it recognizes is unknown. The record has no base qualities; no much larger clone is one base away. This sample stems from a study of T-cell reconstitution after alpha-beta-depleted transplantation in children (dated by TCRdb to the mid-2010s). Looking at the study overall: Using TCR repertoire profiling, the study quantitatively followed how T-cell immune reconstitution unfolded in children after TCRalphabeta/CD19-depleted allogeneic hematopoietic cell transplantation.

Libraries were made using PCR. Sequencer: Illumina HiSeq 2500. TCR libraries were prepared with molecular barcoding, using unique molecular identifiers to normalize TCRbeta repertoire quantification. TCRdb passed the public sequencing reads through fastp at Q25 and MiXCR, retaining productive beta sequences. Merged by CDR3 protein, the rows form single entries marked with the most common genes and DNA. In all, the sample holds some 200,000 distinct CDR3 sequences, and around 7% of those were seen once. The top ten clonotypes cover roughly 3% of the sample. At the junction V is shortened by 6 bases and J by 6 bases, with 3 bases in between. The CDR3 goes from the cysteine to the phenylalanine over 10 residues. Of all the DNA, just the CDR3 is kept, 30 bases in frame from base 1. Per the germline V gene, SGHTS is the CDR1 and YDEGEE is the CDR2.

The sequence came from a human donor who donated a stem cell graft to a child with Wiskott-Aldrich syndrome. The sequencing here drew on PBMCs from the stem cell graft donor, taken from the stem cell graft. The V and J segments used are TRBV5-8 and TRBJ2-2, with an unclear D gene assignment. The CDR3 protein sequence reads: CASNAGELFF. The DNA sequence is TGTGCCAGCAACGCCGGGGAGCTGTTTTTT.